Below are 17 T cell receptor beta chains sequenced from a single sample in a study of tumor and adjacent non-tumor tissue in lung cancer. A modified ARM-PCR protocol with three rounds of nested PCR amplified TCRbeta. TCRdb re-analysed the multiplex PCR reads in MiXCR, keeping a single row per CDR3 protein. The profile covers around 79,000 distinct CDR3 sequences, with around 70% appearing a single time and around 9.5% taken by the ten largest. No cell sorting was done before RNA was extracted from the tissue. Sequencing input: lung tumor tissue. The receptors were sampled from a middle-aged woman with non-small cell lung cancer.

Points on this clonotype: At one of its ends the junction is not consistent with the germline gene, which may arise from a read error. The genes are TRBV10-3 and TRBJ2-5; possibly TRBD2 for D (5 bases). The CDR3 sequence is 12 residues long. From germline, CDR1 is ENHRY and CDR2 SYGVKD. CDR3 residues: CALAEDQETQHF. CDR3 coding DNA: TGTGCCCTCGCGGAGGACCAAGAGACCCAGCACTTC.

Concerning this clonotype: The germline gene is not matched at one end of the junction; a read error may be the cause. The chain recombines TRBV7-9 with TRBJ2-3; D not certain. The CDR3 is 12 amino acids. CDR1 and CDR2 from the germline V gene are SEHNR and FQNEAQ (reference sequence). CDR3 amino acids: CASGLLGYTQYF. CDR3 sequence (DNA): TGTGCCAGCGGCTTATTAGGATATACGCAGTATTTT.

This clonotype was picked up a small number of times. Likely a read error: the CDR3 ends without its conserved phenylalanine or tryptophan. Because the CDR3's place on the DNA is in doubt, the DNA is left out and the CDR3 is given as listed by TCRdb. This chain connects TRBV13 to TRBJ2-5. Looked up from germline, CDR1 is PRHDT and CDR2 is FYEKMQ (reference sequence). The CDR3 comprises 13 residues, both ends counted. This CDR3 is CASSSTRQAAQYL.

Regarding this clonotype: Mismatch with germline at one junction end may stem from a read error. The V and J genes are TRBV11-2 and TRBJ2-2; 7 bases map to TRBD1. Germline values: CDR1 SGHAT, CDR2 FQNNGV. The CDR3 runs 15 residues. The CDR3 sequence is CTSSSIDRAPRELFF. The DNA for the CDR3 is TGTACCAGCAGCTCAATAGACAGGGCCCCCCGGGAGCTGTTTTTT.

Note on this clonotype: The junction departs from germline at one end; a sequencing error may be responsible. The chain combines TRBV5-1 with TRBJ2-3; the match to TRBD1 covers 8 bases. Germline V gene lookup returns CDR1 SGHRS and CDR2 YFSETQ. CDR3 size: 15 residues. This chain's CDR3 is CSSSFLTGEEDTQYF. CDR3 DNA: TGCTCCAGCAGCTTTTTGACAGGGGAGGAAGATACGCAGTATTTT. Filled out from reference TRBV5-1 and TRBJ2-3, the complete variable domain reads KAGVTQTPRYLIKTRGQQVTLSCSPISGHRSVSWYQQTPGQGLQFLFEYFSETQRNKGNFPGRFSGRQFSNSRSEMNVSTLELGDSALYLCSSSFLTGEEDTQYFGPGTRLTVL.

Of note for this clonotype: An end of the junction does not agree with germline; a read error may underlie this. The rearrangement uses TRBV11-2 and TRBJ1-4; D unclear. The CDR3 totals 12 residues. Germline V gene lookup returns CDR1 SGHAT and CDR2 FQNNGV. CDR3 sequence reads: CASSLPGEKLLF. CDR3 DNA: TGTGCCAGCAGCTTACCCGGTGAAAAACTTTTGTTT.

This clonotype was detected once. An end of the junction differs from the germline gene, which may be a read error. The genes are TRBV20-1 and TRBJ1-1, with D perhaps matching TRBD1 (5 bases). The CDR3 length is 14 residues. CDR1 DFQATT and CDR2 SNEGSKA come from the germline V gene (reference sequence). For the CDR3, the DNA is TGCATTGCTGGGATCCGGGGGGGGAGCACTGAAGCTTTCTTT. Protein: CIAGIRGGSTEAFF.

The chain employs TRBV13 and TRBJ1-1; D unresolved. The germline V and J ends were trimmed by 5 bases and 12 bases, with 22 bases remaining between them. There are 14 residues in the CDR3. Germline values: CDR1 PRHDT, CDR2 FYEKMQ (reference sequence). CDR3 sequence: CASSPVAVNTETFF. CDR3 nucleotides: TGTGCCAGCAGCCCGGTGGCAGTGAACACTGAGACTTTCTTT.

The table lists this clonotype with a count of one. Sequence at one end of the junction differs from germline and may be a read error. The rearrangement uses TRBV11-3 and TRBJ2-1, with D hard to call. Germline CDR1 is SGHNT and CDR2 is YENEEA. CDR3 length: 16 amino acids. CDR3 bases: TGTCCCAGCAGCCTAAGACCTAGGAGCTCCTACAATGAACAGTTCTTC. It specifies CPSSLRPRSSYNEQFF. Full variable domain (missing parts from reference TRBV11-3 and TRBJ2-1): EAGVVQSPRYKIIEKKQPVAFWCNPISGHNTLYWYLQNLGQGPELLIRYENEEAVDDSQLPKDRFSAERLKGVDSTLKIQPAELGDSAVYLCPSSLRPRSSYNEQFFGPGTRLTVL.

V gene TRBV12-3 or TRBV12-4 combines with J gene TRBJ2-7; D gene ambiguous. The CDR3 has 13 residues. Trimming took 5 bases from V and 5 from J, leaving 13 bases between them. The CDR3 loop reads CASSIKGNNEQYF. In nucleotides, the CDR3 is TGTGCCAGCAGTATTAAGGGCAACAACGAGCAGTACTTC.

To note about this clonotype: A much larger clone differs from this one at a single base, so this may be a read error. This rearrangement joins TRBV11-3 to TRBJ2-5; unclear D gene. The V end lost 2 bases, the J end lost 2 bases, and 9 bases lay between the germline ends. The CDR3 consists of 14 residues. Germline lookup yields CDR1 SGHNT and CDR2 YENEEA. As DNA, the CDR3 is TGTGCCAGCAGCTTACAGGCCACGCAAGAGACCCAGTACTTC. Translation gives CASSLQATQETQYF. The full variable domain, rest sourced from reference TRBV11-3 and TRBJ2-5, is EAGVVQSPRYKIIEKKQPVAFWCNPISGHNTLYWYLQNLGQGPELLIRYENEEAVDDSQLPKDRFSAERLKGVDSTLKIQPAELGDSAVYLCASSLQATQETQYFGPGTRLLVL.

About this clonotype itself: This could be a read error, since a much larger clone is one nucleotide away. V gene TRBV14 combines with J gene TRBJ2-4, with TRBD2 identical over 11 bases. This CDR3 has 16 residues. Per germline, CDR1 SGHDN and CDR2 FVKESK. V dropped 5 bases and J dropped 2; count of bases not matched to a gene: 5. This CDR3 is CASSTPSGRSKNIQYF. The CDR3 bases are TGTGCCAGCAGCACTCCTAGCGGGAGGTCCAAAAACATTCAGTACTTC. The variable domain in full, completed from reference TRBV14 and TRBJ2-4, reads EAGVTQFPSHSVIEKGQTVTLRCDPISGHDNLYWYRRVMGKEIKFLLHFVKESKQDESGMPNNRFLAERTGGTYSTLKVQPAELEDSGVYFCASSTPSGRSKNIQYFGAGTRLSVL.

The chain employs TRBV4-2 and TRBJ1-5, with a tentative D call TRBD1 (5 bases). Trimming pared 5 bases from V and 12 bases from J, leaving 26 bases between. Germline CDR1 is LGHNA and CDR2 is YNFKEQ. The CDR3 covers 16 residues. The CDR3 DNA sequence: TGTGCCAGCAGCGCGCAGGGTAAGGGGAGCAATCGGCTCCAGCATTTT. Translated, it gives CASSAQGKGSNRLQHF.

About this clonotype itself: A junction boundary mismatches the germline segment, possibly from a read error. The chain recombines TRBV6-1 with TRBJ2-7; perhaps TRBD1 as D (5 bases). The CDR3 spans 13 residues. Germline V CDR1 and CDR2: MNHNS, SASEGT. CDR3 sequence (DNA): TGTGCCAAGGGGCCCTTCAGCCCCTACGAGCACTACTTC. This translates into CAKGPFSPYEHYF.

Of note for this clonotype: Germline and junction disagree at one end, which may indicate a read error. V usage is TRBV29-1 and J usage is TRBJ1-1; weak D call: TRBD1 (5 bases). The CDR3 has 14 amino acids. Germline assignment: CDR1 SQVTM and CDR2 ANQGSEA. The CDR3 sequence: CNVFNGAGSTEAFF. As DNA, the CDR3 is TGCAACGTTTTTAATGGGGCGGGGTCCACTGAAGCTTTCTTT.

The chain couples TRBV10-3 to TRBJ2-3; tentative D call: TRBD2 (6 bases). The CDR3 covers 15 residues. Deletions cut 2 bases from V and 6 bases from J, with 15 bases between. CDR1 is ENHRY, CDR2 SYGVKD, per germline. The CDR3 sequence is CAISEPNSGSDTQYF. CDR3 bases: TGTGCCATCAGTGAGCCTAATAGCGGCTCGGATACGCAGTATTTT.

To note about this clonotype: A read error is possible here, since a much larger clone lies one base away. The genes are TRBV20-1 and TRBJ2-5, with 13 bases fitting TRBD2. Germline lookup yields CDR1 DFQATT and CDR2 SNEGSKA (reference sequence). This CDR3 region has 18 residues. This chain's CDR3 is CIARQLQPGTSGKETQYF. CDR3 coding DNA: TGCATTGCTAGACAATTGCAACCCGGGACTAGCGGGAAAGAGACCCAGTACTTC.